This TCR beta chain comes out of a study of response to subunit inactivated influenza vaccine (dated by TCRdb to 2016 to 2019). The study in broad terms: To follow how T cells responded to a trivalent subunit inactivated influenza vaccine, the researchers relied on deep quantitative profiling of the T cell receptor repertoire. What the authors observed across the whole study: It was suggested by the authors that each seasonal influenza vaccination may recruit only a limited number of new T cells.

CDR1 is given as MGHRA and CDR2 as YSYEKL, both from the germline V gene. The CDR3 numbers 16 residues from cysteine through phenylalanine. The retained sequence is limited to the CDR3, 48 bases, with the frame set at the first base. The V end loses 0 bases and the J end loses 5 bases, and a stretch of 17 bases separates them. Only a few counts were recorded for this clonotype. The antigen it recognizes is unknown. One base away there is no much larger clone; base qualities are not given. The receptor library was made with RT-PCR. Data came from an Illumina HiSeq 2500. TCRdb redid the processing of the public reads, applying fastp at Q25 and MiXCR, and retained in-frame beta chains. Identical CDR3 protein sequences are pooled into one entry, listed with their most common genes and DNA. For this sample the table gives roughly 650,000 distinct CDR3 sequences, of which roughly 15% were detected only once. The ten biggest clones cover 6% to 9.5% of the sample.

The receptor comes from a man between 50 and 59 years old who received an inactivated influenza vaccine. Donor details come from another sample of the same person, matched by shared clones. This chain is built from TRBV4-1 and TRBJ2-7; too little of a D gene remains to name it. The specimen comprised PBMCs from blood, sampled roughly 15 days before vaccination. The CDR3 loop reads CASSQDPRYPYNEQYF. In nucleotides, the sequence is TGCGCCAGCAGCCAAGATCCCAGGTACCCCTATAACGAGCAGTACTTC.